Here is one T cell receptor (beta chain) with its context. Germline CDR1 and CDR2: WSHSY and SAAADI. V lost 6 bases to trimming and J lost 9 bases; unmatched junction nucleotides: 11. The CDR3 runs 14 residues. TCRdb's copy holds only in-frame clones and misses some; the assay was immunoSEQ multiplex PCR. The repertoire holds over 60,000 clones, with roughly 82% as singletons. This sample is part of a study of blood T cell repertoires in COVID-19. The clonotype comes from a man older than 75 with active COVID-19. Material: peripheral blood. V usage is TRBV10-2 and J usage is TRBJ2-1; 7 bases line up with TRBD1. The CDR3: CASSSYDRVVEQFF. The CDR3 nucleotides are TGCGCCAGCAGCTCCTACGACAGGGTGGTTGAGCAGTTCTTC.